Following are 17 T cell receptor beta chains from one sample sequenced in a study of cytomegalovirus exposure and HLA in healthy donors. PCR was performed using 60 Vbeta and 13 Jbeta primers. Clones were read by immunoSEQ multiplex PCR, and TCRdb kept only the in-frame ones, dropping some. Of about 110,000 clones detected, about 78% appear once; the ten largest clones hold roughly 8.2%. Material for sequencing was PBMCs. The receptor set was obtained from a woman in her thirties or forties in good health and CMV-seropositive.

The genes are TRBV5-1 and TRBJ2-2, with D uncertain. Trimming shortened V by 0 bases and J by 2 bases, and 8 bases separated the two germline ends. Germline-derived CDR1 and CDR2 are SGHRS and YFSETQ. There are 15 residues in the CDR3. CDR3 in amino acids: CASSLDPLNTGELFF. In DNA, the CDR3 is TGCGCCAGCAGCTTGGACCCGCTAAACACCGGGGAGCTGTTTTTT.

The gene calls are TRBV29-1 and TRBJ1-3; D unresolved. The CDR3 length is 13 residues. Germline CDR1 SQVTM, CDR2 ANQGSEA. V was clipped by 6 bases and J by 0 bases, with 9 bases between them. This chain's CDR3 is CSVRLASGNTIYF. The CDR3 bases are TGCAGCGTCCGACTGGCCTCTGGAAACACCATATATTTT.

V usage is TRBV15 and J usage is TRBJ1-3; D gene ambiguous. From germline, CDR1 is LNHNV and CDR2 YYDKDF (reference sequence). V was cut by 3 bases and J by 4 bases, with 16 bases left in between. This CDR3 is 16 amino acids long. The DNA of the CDR3 is TGTGCCACCAGCAGCCGTACCGCCTTGGCCGGAAACACCATATATTTT. Its protein product is CATSSRTALAGNTIYF. Full variable domain (outside the CDR3, taken from reference TRBV15 and TRBJ1-3): DAMVIQNPRYQVTQFGKPVTLSCSQTLNHNVMYWYQQKSSQAPKLLFHYYDKDFNNEADTPDNFQSRRPNTSFCFLDIRSPGLGDTAMYLCATSSRTALAGNTIYFGEGSWLTVV.

The V call is TRBV7-2, the J call TRBJ2-5, with D perhaps TRBD2 (6 bases). The germline gives CDR1 SGHTA, CDR2 FQGNSA. Trimming removed 2 bases at V and 2 bases at J, with 9 bases between. The CDR3 extends over 14 amino acids. The CDR3 loop is CASSLLATQETQYF. Written as DNA, the CDR3 is TGTGCCAGCAGCTTACTAGCGACGCAAGAGACCCAGTACTTC.

The chain joins TRBV9 to TRBJ2-3, with a possible D match to TRBD2 (5 bases). Between the trimmed V and J ends, which lost 0 bases and 2 bases, there was a span of 7 bases. The CDR3 contains 14 residues. Per germline, CDR1 SGDLS and CDR2 YYNGEE. CDR3 DNA: TGTGCCAGCAGCGTAGGGGAGTTCACAGATACGCAGTATTTT. It specifies CASSVGEFTDTQYF.

J is TRBJ2-2 and V is TRBV11-3; 7 positions agree with TRBD1. CDR3 length: 14 residues. Germline lookup yields CDR1 SGHNT and CDR2 YENEEA. The J segment lost 4 bases and the V segment lost 6 bases, leaving 5 bases of the junction unmatched. CDR3 amino acids: CASSNRGPTGELFF. CDR3 DNA sequence: TGTGCCAGCAGTAACAGGGGCCCCACCGGGGAGCTGTTTTTT.

This clone was picked up a small number of times. The V gene is TRBV18, the J gene TRBJ1-1, with a possible D match to TRBD1 (6 bases). V lost 5 bases, J lost 8 bases, and 18 bases lay in between. The CDR3 totals 14 residues. In germline, CDR1 is KGHSH, CDR2 LQKENI. The CDR3 nucleotides are TGTGCCAGCTCATCCAGACAGGCCGAGGGCGAAGCTTTCTTT. It codes for CASSSRQAEGEAFF. The variable domain in full, completed from reference TRBV18 and TRBJ1-1, reads NAGVMQNPRHLVRRRGQEARLRCSPMKGHSHVYWYRQLPEEGLKFMVYLQKENIIDESGMPKERFSAEFPKEGPSILRIQQVVRGDSAAYFCASSSRQAEGEAFFGQGTRLTVV.

This sequence joins TRBV10-3 and TRBJ1-1, with a possible D match to TRBD1 (6 bases). Looked up from germline, CDR1 is ENHRY and CDR2 is SYGVKD. The CDR3 loop spans 16 amino acids. The V end was cut by 1 base, the J end by 0 bases, with 12 bases between. As DNA, the CDR3 is TGTGCCATCAGTGAGTTTTATCCAGGGGTGAACACTGAAGCTTTCTTT. Residues: CAISEFYPGVNTEAFF.

The gene calls are TRBV5-4 and TRBJ2-5; the D gene is possibly TRBD2 (6 bases). This CDR3 contains 15 residues. Germline V gene sequence: CDR1 SGHNT, CDR2 YYREEE (reference sequence). The V and J ends lost 4 bases and 7 bases respectively, with 20 bases between them. For the CDR3, the DNA is TGTGCCAGCAGCCCAAAGCCGGGACTCGAAGGGACCCAGTACTTC. Translating it yields CASSPKPGLEGTQYF.

In DNA form, the CDR3 reads TGCAGCCTTCTGGGACAGGACTCTGGAAACACCATATATTTT. The encoded protein is CSLLGQDSGNTIYF. The rearrangement uses TRBV29-1 and TRBJ1-3, with 8 bases matching TRBD1. CDR3 length equals 14 residues. Germline-derived CDR1 and CDR2 are SQVTM and ANQGSEA. J was trimmed by 0 bases and V by 8 bases; bases with no gene match: 6.

V is TRBV7-8 and J is TRBJ2-1; 10 bases are shared with TRBD2. V trimming: 1 base; J trimming: 4 bases; junction bases outside the gene matches: 4. The CDR3 extends over 16 amino acids. Per germline, CDR1 SGHVS and CDR2 FQNEAQ. CDR3 nucleotide sequence: TGTGCCAGCAGCTTAGAGGGTAGCGGGGGGTACAATGAGCAGTTCTTC. Translation: CASSLEGSGGYNEQFF.

CDR3: CSAAGTGFSYNEQFF. In nucleotides, the CDR3 is TGCAGCGCGGCCGGGACAGGCTTTTCCTACAATGAGCAGTTCTTC. V is TRBV29-1 and J is TRBJ2-1; 8 nucleotides agree with TRBD1. J lost 1 base, V lost 7 bases, and 9 bases had no gene match. The CDR3 loop spans 15 amino acids. Germline V gene lookup returns CDR1 SQVTM and CDR2 ANQGSEA.

This rearrangement joins TRBV5-4 to TRBJ2-5, with 12 bases fitting TRBD1. Germline loops: CDR1 SGHNT, CDR2 YYREEE (reference sequence). With 0 bases clipped from V and 9 bases from J, the junction kept 15 bases outside the gene matches. CDR3 length: 18 amino acids. CDR3 loop: CASSLDFAGQGAFGAQYF. The CDR3 nucleotides read TGTGCCAGCAGCTTGGATTTTGCGGGACAGGGGGCCTTTGGGGCCCAGTACTTC.

The chain joins TRBV15 to TRBJ1-5; possible D gene TRBD1, 5 bases. Trimming cost V 5 bases and J 6 bases, with 8 bases left between them. The CDR3 sequence is 12 residues long. Germline V gene data show CDR1 as LNHNV and CDR2 as YYDKDF (reference sequence). CDR3 nucleotides: TGTGCCACCAGCCGGAGGGGTCAGCCCCAGCATTTT. Amino acid sequence: CATSRRGQPQHF.

The chain is built from TRBV29-1 and TRBJ2-2; D not certain. The germline V and J ends were trimmed by 6 bases and 1 base, with 15 bases remaining between them. CDR1 SQVTM and CDR2 ANQGSEA come from the germline V gene. There are 15 residues in the CDR3. This CDR3 reads CSVASAAVNTGELFF. CDR3 DNA: TGCAGCGTGGCCTCGGCGGCCGTGAACACCGGGGAGCTGTTTTTT.

The rearrangement links TRBV7-6 to TRBJ2-3; 8 positions match TRBD1. The CDR3 has 15 amino acids. J lost 4 bases, V lost 5 bases, and 8 bases had no gene match. The V gene's germline CDR1 is SGHVS and CDR2 FNYEAQ. The DNA of the CDR3 is TGTGCCAGCAGCCCCGAGGACAGGGTCTCAGATACGCAGTATTTT. It is translated as CASSPEDRVSDTQYF.

This clone was counted once. This chain links TRBV7-8 with TRBJ2-1; D perhaps matches TRBD1 (5 bases). Trimming removed 1 base from V and 7 bases from J, with 11 bases in between. From germline, CDR1 is SGHVS and CDR2 FQNEAQ. CDR3 length: 14 residues. This chain's CDR3 is CASSLVQGTNEQFF. The CDR3, as DNA: TGTGCCAGCAGCTTAGTTCAGGGAACGAATGAGCAGTTCTTC.